A selection of T cell receptor beta chains follows, all from one sample in a study of T-cell memory formation after mild COVID-19. TCRdb reanalysed the 5' RACE reads using MiXCR and keeps one entry per CDR3 protein. The repertoire holds under 300,000 distinct CDR3 sequences, roughly 9.4% seen once, with 20% to 25% in the top ten. The source material was PBMCs or a T cell subset sorted from them (not recorded which). The receptors were sampled from a man aged 18-30 years who had mild COVID-19 (a few samples of this study predate the infection). Cell type and time point are not known. CDR3s include the opening cysteine and the closing phenylalanine or tryptophan. D genes are given only for firm matches. Clone size, where shown, is once, few, many, or a class for clones that have expanded.

>TRBJ2-1|many|TRBV12-3/TRBV12-4|TRBD2
TGTGCCAGCAGTCCACTAGCGGGGGGGATTGGTGAGCAGTTCTTC
CASSPLAGGIGEQFF
>TRBJ2-1|few|TRBV5-1|.
TGCGCCAGCAGCTCCGAGCTTTACAATGAGCAGTTCTTC
CASSSELYNEQFF
>TRBJ2-3|many|TRBV5-6|.
TGTGCCAGCAGCCGCAGAAATACGCAGTATTTT
CASSRRNTQYF
>TRBJ1-5|many|TRBV4-3|.
TGCGCCAGCAGCCAAGGGGGCCAGCCCCATCAGCCCCAGCATTTT
CASSQGGQPHQPQHF
>TRBJ1-4|.|TRBV7-9|.
TGTGCCAGCAGCTTGGGAGATGAAAAACTGTTTTTT
CASSLGDEKLFF
>TRBJ1-1|.|TRBV12-3/TRBV12-4|.
TGTGCCAGCAGCTTGCTCGGGGAAGCTTTCTTT
CASSLLGEAFF
>TRBJ2-1|few|TRBV11-2|TRBD2
TGTGCCAGCAGCTTAGGGGCCCGGGGGGGGCACTACAATGAGCAGTTCTTC
CASSLGARGGHYNEQFF
>TRBJ2-6|few|TRBV5-6|TRBD1
TGTGCCAGCGGCCGTTTGGACAGGCCCTTAGTCTCTGGGGCCAACGTCCTGACTTTC
CASGRLDRPLVSGANVLTF
>TRBJ1-1|few|TRBV6-2/TRBV6-3|TRBD1
TGTGCCAGCAGCCGGCATCGGGACAGGCCCAACACTGAAGCTTTCTTT
CASSRHRDRPNTEAFF
>TRBJ2-2|few|TRBV6-2/TRBV6-3|.
TGTGCCAGCCGGGAAAGGGCCGGGGAGCTGTTTTTT
CASRERAGELFF
>TRBJ2-1|many|TRBV7-2|TRBD1
TGTGCCAGCAGCCCCCGGGACAGAGGATACAATGAGCAGTTCTTC
CASSPRDRGYNEQFF
>TRBJ1-1|.|TRBV4-3|.
TGCGCCAGCAGCCAAGACGAGGGAAAGGGGGTGAACACTGAAGCTTTCTTT
CASSQDEGKGVNTEAFF
>TRBJ1-1|.|TRBV5-1|TRBD1
TGCGCCAGCAGTCCAAACCCGGTGGACAGGGATGGTGAAGCTTTCTTT
CASSPNPVDRDGEAFF
>TRBJ2-1|.|TRBV12-3/TRBV12-4|TRBD2
TGTGCCAGCACCCAAAGCGGGGGCCACAATGAGCAGTTCTTC
CASTQSGGHNEQFF
>TRBJ2-2|few|TRBV20-1|.
TGCAGTGCCAACCCCAATCTTGGGACCGGGGAGCTGTTTTTT
CSANPNLGTGELFF
>TRBJ2-1|.|TRBV7-2|.
TGTGCCAGCAGCCGAGGACGGTCCCCGGCCTACAATGAGCAGTTCTTC
CASSRGRSPAYNEQFF